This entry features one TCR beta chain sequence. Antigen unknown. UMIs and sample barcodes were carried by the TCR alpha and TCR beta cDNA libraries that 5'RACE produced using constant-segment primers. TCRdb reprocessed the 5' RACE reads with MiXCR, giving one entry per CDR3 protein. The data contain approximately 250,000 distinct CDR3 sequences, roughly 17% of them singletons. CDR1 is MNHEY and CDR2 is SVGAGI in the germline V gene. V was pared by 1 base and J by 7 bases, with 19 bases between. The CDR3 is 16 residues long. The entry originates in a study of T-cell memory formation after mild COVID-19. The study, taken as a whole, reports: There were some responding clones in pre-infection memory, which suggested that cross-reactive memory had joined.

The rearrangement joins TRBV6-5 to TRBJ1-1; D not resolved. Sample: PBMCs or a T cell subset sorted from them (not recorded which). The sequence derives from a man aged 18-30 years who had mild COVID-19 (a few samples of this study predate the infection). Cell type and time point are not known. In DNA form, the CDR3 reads TGTGCCAGCAGTTACTTAGGGCGCGGGCCCTTGAATGAAGCTTTCTTT. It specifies CASSYLGRGPLNEAFF.